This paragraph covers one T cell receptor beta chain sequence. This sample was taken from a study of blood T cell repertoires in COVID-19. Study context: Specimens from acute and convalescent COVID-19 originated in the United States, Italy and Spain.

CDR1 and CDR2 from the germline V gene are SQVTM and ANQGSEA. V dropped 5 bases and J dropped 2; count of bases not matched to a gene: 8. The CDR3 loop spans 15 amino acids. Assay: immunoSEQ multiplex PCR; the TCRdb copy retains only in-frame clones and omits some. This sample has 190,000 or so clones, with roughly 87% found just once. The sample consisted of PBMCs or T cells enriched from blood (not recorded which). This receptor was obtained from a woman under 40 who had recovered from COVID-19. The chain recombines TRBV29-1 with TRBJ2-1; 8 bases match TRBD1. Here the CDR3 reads CSVSRGQATYNEQFF. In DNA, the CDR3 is TGCAGCGTTTCTAGGGGACAGGCAACCTACAATGAGCAGTTCTTC.